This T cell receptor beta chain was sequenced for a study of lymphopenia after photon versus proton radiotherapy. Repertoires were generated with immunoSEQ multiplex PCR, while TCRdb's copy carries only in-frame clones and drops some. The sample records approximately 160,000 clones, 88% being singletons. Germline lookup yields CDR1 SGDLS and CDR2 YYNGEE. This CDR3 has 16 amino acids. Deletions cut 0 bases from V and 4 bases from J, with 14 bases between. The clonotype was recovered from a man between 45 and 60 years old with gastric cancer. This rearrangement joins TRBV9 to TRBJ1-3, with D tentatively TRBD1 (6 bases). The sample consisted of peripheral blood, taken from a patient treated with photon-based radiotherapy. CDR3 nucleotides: TGTGCCAGCAGCGTAGAGGGCAGGGGAATGGGAAACACCATATATTTT. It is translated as CASSVEGRGMGNTIYF.